Listed below are T cell receptor beta chains from one sample, sequenced in a study of blood T cell repertoires in COVID-19. Some clones are missing from TCRdb's copy, which holds only in-frame ones; the method was immunoSEQ multiplex PCR. The sample has about 230,000 clones; about four fifths are singletons. Sequenced material: peripheral blood. These receptors all stem from a woman older than 75 with COVID-19, enrolled during active disease. Each CDR3 is given with its conserved first and last residue. A D gene is named only where the DNA matches it firmly. A clone size is listed for some rows: how often the clone was seen (once, few, many), or a class if it is expanded.

CDR3 protein: CASSSGTSVREQYF; CDR3 DNA: TGCGCCAGCAGCTCCGGGACTAGCGTTAGAGAGCAGTACTTC; D gene: TRBD2; J gene: TRBJ2-7; clone size: NA; V gene: TRBV5-1
CDR3 protein: CASSPGYYYEQYF; CDR3 DNA: TGTGCCAGCAGCCCGGGATATTACTACGAGCAGTACTTC; D gene: NA; J gene: TRBJ2-7; clone size: NA; V gene: TRBV5-8
CDR3 protein: CASSPTGPSSSLYGYTF; CDR3 DNA: TGTGCCAGCAGCCCTACAGGGCCCTCGTCCTCGCTCTATGGCTACACCTTC; D gene: NA; J gene: TRBJ1-2; clone size: NA; V gene: TRBV11-2
CDR3 protein: CASSLGGSGTDTQYF; CDR3 DNA: TGTGCCAGCAGCTTAGGAGGGAGTGGCACAGATACGCAGTATTTT; D gene: NA; J gene: TRBJ2-3; clone size: NA; V gene: TRBV7-3
CDR3 protein: CASTITGGHGYTF; CDR3 DNA: TGTGCCAGCACCATTACAGGGGGCCATGGCTACACCTTC; D gene: NA; J gene: TRBJ1-2; clone size: NA; V gene: TRBV21-1
CDR3 protein: CASSGRGIGEKLFF; CDR3 DNA: TGTGCCAGCAGTGGACGAGGGATAGGTGAAAAACTGTTTTTT; D gene: NA; J gene: TRBJ1-4; clone size: NA; V gene: TRBV2
CDR3 protein: CASSMLREGRNEQFF; CDR3 DNA: TGTGCCAGTAGTATGTTGCGGGAGGGCCGGAATGAGCAGTTCTTC; D gene: TRBD2; J gene: TRBJ2-1; clone size: NA; V gene: TRBV19
CDR3 protein: CASSRDRYTEAFF; CDR3 DNA: TGTGCCAGCAGCCGGGACAGGTACACTGAAGCTTTCTTT; D gene: TRBD1; J gene: TRBJ1-1; clone size: NA; V gene: TRBV7-3
CDR3 protein: CASSLRVRREETQYF; CDR3 DNA: TGTGCCAGCAGCCTAAGGGTCCGGCGGGAAGAGACCCAGTACTTC; D gene: NA; J gene: TRBJ2-5; clone size: NA; V gene: TRBV7-9
CDR3 protein: CASSDNRGTYEQYF; CDR3 DNA: TGTGCCAGCAGCGACAACAGGGGTACCTACGAGCAGTACTTC; D gene: TRBD1; J gene: TRBJ2-7; clone size: NA; V gene: TRBV5-6
CDR3 protein: CAISDGGSGNQPQHF; CDR3 DNA: TGTGCCATCAGCGACGGGGGAAGTGGCAATCAGCCCCAGCATTTT; D gene: NA; J gene: TRBJ1-5; clone size: few; V gene: TRBV10-3
CDR3 protein: CASSPGQGARYEQYF; CDR3 DNA: TGCGCCAGCAGCCCGGGACAGGGGGCGAGATATGAGCAGTACTTC; D gene: TRBD1; J gene: TRBJ2-7; clone size: once; V gene: TRBV4-1
CDR3 protein: CASSPGGTHNYGYTF; CDR3 DNA: TGTGCCAGCTCACCGGGGGGAACCCATAACTATGGCTACACCTTC; D gene: NA; J gene: TRBJ1-2; clone size: NA; V gene: TRBV18
CDR3 protein: CASREQGQNIQYF; CDR3 DNA: TGTGCCAGCCGCGAACAGGGGCAAAACATTCAGTACTTC; D gene: TRBD1; J gene: TRBJ2-4; clone size: few; V gene: TRBV28
CDR3 protein: CASSLGLETGELFF; CDR3 DNA: TGCGCCAGCAGCTTGGGGCTAGAGACCGGGGAGCTGTTTTTT; D gene: NA; J gene: TRBJ2-2; clone size: NA; V gene: TRBV5-1
CDR3 protein: CASSHGLAGVEQFF; CDR3 DNA: TGTGCCAGCAGTCACGGCCTAGCGGGAGTTGAGCAGTTCTTC; D gene: TRBD2; J gene: TRBJ2-1; clone size: NA; V gene: TRBV6-2/TRBV6-3
CDR3 protein: CASSQGAVDIQYF; CDR3 DNA: TGTGCCAGCAGCCAGGGGGCGGTGGACATTCAGTACTTC; D gene: NA; J gene: TRBJ2-4; clone size: NA; V gene: TRBV3-1/TRBV3-2
CDR3 protein: CASSPYRGYGYTF; CDR3 DNA: TGTGCCAGCTCACCATACAGGGGCTATGGCTACACCTTC; D gene: TRBD1; J gene: TRBJ1-2; clone size: NA; V gene: TRBV18
CDR3 protein: CASSYRGELFF; CDR3 DNA: TGTGCCAGCAGTTACCGGGGGGAGCTGTTTTTT; D gene: NA; J gene: TRBJ2-2; clone size: NA; V gene: TRBV6-2/TRBV6-3
CDR3 protein: CASSLEKRNYGYTF; CDR3 DNA: TGTGCCAGCAGCTTAGAGAAGAGAAACTATGGCTACACCTTC; D gene: NA; J gene: TRBJ1-2; clone size: NA; V gene: TRBV11-2
CDR3 protein: CASSQDYVLGANVLTF; CDR3 DNA: TGCGCCAGCAGCCAAGACTACGTCTTGGGGGCCAACGTCCTGACTTTC; D gene: NA; J gene: TRBJ2-6; clone size: NA; V gene: TRBV4-1
CDR3 protein: CASRAGVNTEAFF; CDR3 DNA: TGTGCCAGCAGGGCGGGAGTGAACACTGAAGCTTTCTTT; D gene: NA; J gene: TRBJ1-1; clone size: once; V gene: TRBV6-6
CDR3 protein: CASRGQSNTGELFF; CDR3 DNA: TGTGCCAGCAGGGGACAGTCGAACACCGGGGAGCTGTTTTTT; D gene: TRBD1; J gene: TRBJ2-2; clone size: NA; V gene: TRBV6-5
CDR3 protein: CASSPGQDEKLFF; CDR3 DNA: TGTGCCAGCTCACCAGGGCAGGATGAAAAACTGTTTTTT; D gene: NA; J gene: TRBJ1-4; clone size: NA; V gene: TRBV18
CDR3 protein: CASGLEYGQWNTEAFF; CDR3 DNA: TGTGCTAGTGGTTTGGAATATGGACAGTGGAACACTGAAGCTTTCTTT; D gene: NA; J gene: TRBJ1-1; clone size: NA; V gene: TRBV12-5
CDR3 protein: CASSQGLAGGMNEQFF; CDR3 DNA: TGTGCCAGCAGCCAGGGACTAGCGGGGGGAATGAATGAGCAGTTCTTC; D gene: TRBD2; J gene: TRBJ2-1; clone size: NA; V gene: TRBV5-5
CDR3 protein: CASSQGQYGYTF; CDR3 DNA: TGTGCCAGCAGCCAAGGACAATATGGCTACACCTTC; D gene: NA; J gene: TRBJ1-2; clone size: NA; V gene: TRBV7-9
CDR3 protein: CASSPGQGSLVLF; CDR3 DNA: TGTGCCAGCTCACCGGGACAGGGGTCGTTGGTTCTCTTT; D gene: TRBD1; J gene: TRBJ1-1; clone size: once; V gene: TRBV18
CDR3 protein: CASSPRRNVNYGYTF; CDR3 DNA: TGTGCCAGCTCACCCCGGAGGAACGTAAACTATGGCTACACCTTC; D gene: NA; J gene: TRBJ1-2; clone size: NA; V gene: TRBV18
CDR3 protein: CASSVGAGTKNEQFF; CDR3 DNA: TGTGCCAGCAGCGTAGGCGCGGGAACAAAGAATGAGCAGTTCTTC; D gene: NA; J gene: TRBJ2-1; clone size: NA; V gene: TRBV9
CDR3 protein: CAWSREGGTEAFF; CDR3 DNA: TGTGCCTGGAGTCGTGAGGGCGGGACTGAAGCTTTCTTT; D gene: NA; J gene: TRBJ1-1; clone size: NA; V gene: TRBV30
CDR3 protein: CASSRTAGMNTEAFF; CDR3 DNA: TGTGCCAGCTCGCGGACGGCGGGTATGAACACTGAAGCTTTCTTT; D gene: NA; J gene: TRBJ1-1; clone size: NA; V gene: TRBV18
CDR3 protein: CASSSWGSGHTEAFF; CDR3 DNA: TGTGCCAGCAGCAGCTGGGGGAGCGGGCACACTGAAGCTTTCTTT; D gene: NA; J gene: TRBJ1-1; clone size: once; V gene: TRBV9
CDR3 protein: CASSLGRTSNEQFF; CDR3 DNA: TGTGCCAGCAGCTTAGGTCGGACTAGCAATGAGCAGTTCTTC; D gene: TRBD2; J gene: TRBJ2-1; clone size: NA; V gene: TRBV11-2
CDR3 protein: CASSQGEVGGNTIYF; CDR3 DNA: TGCGCCAGCAGCCAAGGGGAGGTGGGGGGAAACACCATATATTTT; D gene: NA; J gene: TRBJ1-3; clone size: NA; V gene: TRBV4-1
CDR3 protein: CASSSRGQTTYEQYF; CDR3 DNA: TGCGCCAGCAGCTCTCGGGGACAGACTACCTACGAGCAGTACTTC; D gene: TRBD1; J gene: TRBJ2-7; clone size: NA; V gene: TRBV5-1
CDR3 protein: CASTISGGGRNTGELFF; CDR3 DNA: TGTGCCAGTACCATCTCGGGGGGCGGACGAAACACCGGGGAGCTGTTTTTT; D gene: NA; J gene: TRBJ2-2; clone size: few; V gene: TRBV19
CDR3 protein: CASSLRVFGGGYTF; CDR3 DNA: TGTGCCAGCAGCTTGAGGGTTTTTGGCGGTGGCTACACCTTC; D gene: NA; J gene: TRBJ1-2; clone size: NA; V gene: TRBV7-9
CDR3 protein: CASSVGILAQETQYF; CDR3 DNA: TGTGCCAGCAGCGTCGGGATTCTAGCCCAGGAGACCCAGTACTTC; D gene: NA; J gene: TRBJ2-5; clone size: NA; V gene: TRBV9
CDR3 protein: CASSSGQHNQPQHF; CDR3 DNA: TGCGCCAGCAGCTCCGGACAGCACAATCAGCCCCAGCATTTT; D gene: NA; J gene: TRBJ1-5; clone size: NA; V gene: TRBV5-1
CDR3 protein: CASSLGQGRYNEQFF; CDR3 DNA: TGTGCCAGCAGCTTAGGGCAGGGTCGTTACAATGAGCAGTTCTTC; D gene: NA; J gene: TRBJ2-1; clone size: NA; V gene: TRBV11-1
CDR3 protein: CASSQRGGDTEAFF; CDR3 DNA: TGTGCCAGCTCGCAACGGGGAGGAGACACTGAAGCTTTCTTT; D gene: NA; J gene: TRBJ1-1; clone size: NA; V gene: TRBV18
CDR3 protein: CASSLSIGGAFF; CDR3 DNA: TGTGCCAGCAGCCTGTCAATCGGGGGAGCTTTCTTT; D gene: NA; J gene: TRBJ1-1; clone size: NA; V gene: TRBV14
CDR3 protein: CASSLRGSGNTIYF; CDR3 DNA: TGTGCCAGCAGCCTACGGGGCTCTGGAAACACCATATATTTT; D gene: NA; J gene: TRBJ1-3; clone size: NA; V gene: TRBV5-6
CDR3 protein: CASRRTGALNTEAFF; CDR3 DNA: TGTGCCAGCAGGCGGACAGGGGCGTTGAACACTGAAGCTTTCTTT; D gene: TRBD1; J gene: TRBJ1-1; clone size: NA; V gene: TRBV27
CDR3 protein: CASSLSVRAGTEAFF; CDR3 DNA: TGTGCCAGCAGTTTAAGTGTCAGGGCTGGGACTGAAGCTTTCTTT; D gene: NA; J gene: TRBJ1-1; clone size: NA; V gene: TRBV27
CDR3 protein: CASSYSSSGGNEQFF; CDR3 DNA: TGTGCCAGCAGTTACTCGAGCAGCGGGGGTAATGAGCAGTTCTTC; D gene: TRBD2; J gene: TRBJ2-1; clone size: NA; V gene: TRBV6-5
CDR3 protein: CASLLQGFYGYTF; CDR3 DNA: TGTGCCAGCCTTTTACAGGGTTTTTATGGCTACACCTTC; D gene: NA; J gene: TRBJ1-2; clone size: NA; V gene: TRBV6-1
CDR3 protein: CASRKAGVLQDTQYF; CDR3 DNA: TGCGCCAGCAGGAAGGCGGGAGTCCTCCAAGATACGCAGTATTTT; D gene: TRBD2; J gene: TRBJ2-3; clone size: NA; V gene: TRBV5-1
CDR3 protein: CASSYSQGINYGYTF; CDR3 DNA: TGTGCCAGCAGTTACTCACAGGGAATTAACTATGGCTACACCTTC; D gene: NA; J gene: TRBJ1-2; clone size: NA; V gene: TRBV6-5
CDR3 protein: CASSLHGEVYEQYF; CDR3 DNA: TGTGCCAGCAGTTTACACGGAGAGGTCTACGAGCAGTACTTC; D gene: NA; J gene: TRBJ2-7; clone size: once; V gene: TRBV28
CDR3 protein: CASSFGPRETQYF; CDR3 DNA: TGTGCCAGCAGTTTCGGCCCGCGGGAGACCCAGTACTTC; D gene: NA; J gene: TRBJ2-5; clone size: few; V gene: TRBV28
CDR3 protein: CASSAPAGGETQYF; CDR3 DNA: TGTGCCAGTAGTGCACCAGCGGGGGGGGAGACCCAGTACTTC; D gene: TRBD2; J gene: TRBJ2-5; clone size: NA; V gene: TRBV19
CDR3 protein: CASSLWRSGEQFF; CDR3 DNA: TGTGCCAGCAGCTTATGGAGGTCTGGTGAGCAGTTCTTC; D gene: NA; J gene: TRBJ2-1; clone size: few; V gene: TRBV7-3
CDR3 protein: CAIRRSGGAGDSPLHF; CDR3 DNA: TGTGCCATCAGGCGCTCCGGGGGGGCGGGAGATTCACCCCTCCACTTT; D gene: NA; J gene: TRBJ1-6; clone size: NA; V gene: TRBV10-3